This TCR beta chain was found in a study of OX40 agonist ivuxolimab in advanced cancers. Study-wide background: Of mixed ages from about 23 to 79 and averaging approximately 60 years, the group was about 80% male.

Samples were taken at baseline and on day 1 of cycles 4 and 7. The CDR3 has 14 amino acids. Germline V lookup: CDR1 MNHNS, CDR2 SASEGT. V lost 4 bases, J lost 3 bases, and 5 bases stayed unmatched. Libraries were prepared by immunoSEQ multiplex PCR; TCRdb keeps only in-frame clonotypes and omits some of them. The table records 77,000 or so clones, 90% to 95% of them present only once. The sequences come from CD4+ or CD8+ T cells sorted from blood, collected in a trial of the OX40 agonist ivuxolimab. The chain is built from TRBV6-1 and TRBJ1-1; the match to TRBD1 covers 7 bases. The sequence came from an adult with an advanced solid tumor such as melanoma, head and neck, liver or kidney cancer. CDR3 nucleotides: TGTGCCAGCAGTGCCACGACAGGGTACACTGAAGCTTTCTTT. Residues: CASSATTGYTEAFF.